This T cell receptor beta chain was captured by sequencing in a study of cytomegalovirus exposure and HLA in healthy donors. Profiling relied on immunoSEQ multiplex PCR, and the TCRdb table lists in-frame clones only, not all of them. The table records nearly 110,000 clones, roughly 90% of them present only once. The V gene's germline CDR1 is SQVTM and CDR2 ANQGSEA. The CDR3 spans 12 residues. V lost 8 bases, J lost 2 bases, and 12 bases lay in between. The V gene is TRBV29-1, the J gene TRBJ2-5; D might be TRBD2 (5 bases). This clonotype was obtained from a woman under 30 in good health and CMV-seropositive. Input material: PBMCs. CDR3 in DNA: TGCAGCTCCGCGGGTCCTCAAGAGACCCAGTACTTC. Its protein is CSSAGPQETQYF.